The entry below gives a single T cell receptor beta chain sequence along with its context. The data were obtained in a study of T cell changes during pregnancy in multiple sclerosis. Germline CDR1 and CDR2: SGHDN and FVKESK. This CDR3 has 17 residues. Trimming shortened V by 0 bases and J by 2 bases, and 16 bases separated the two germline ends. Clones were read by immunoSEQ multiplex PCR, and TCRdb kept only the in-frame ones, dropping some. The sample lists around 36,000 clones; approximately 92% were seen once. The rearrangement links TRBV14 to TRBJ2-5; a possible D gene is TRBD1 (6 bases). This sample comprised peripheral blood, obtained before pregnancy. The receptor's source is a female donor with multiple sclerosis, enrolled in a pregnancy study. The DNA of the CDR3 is TGTGCCAGCAGCCAAGATCAGGGGACACAGAATCAAGAGACCCAGTACTTC. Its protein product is CASSQDQGTQNQETQYF.